This T cell receptor (beta chain) was sequenced during a study of cytomegalovirus exposure and HLA in healthy donors. The study ran its PCR with 60 Vbeta and 13 Jbeta primers. Sequenced by immunoSEQ multiplex PCR; TCRdb stores in-frame clones only, minus some. Altogether approximately 190,000 clones are present, around 86% being singletons, with the ten largest covering approximately 6%. Remarks on this clone: Its antigen is undetermined.

The CDR3 has 14 residues. CDR1 is SGHRS, CDR2 YFSETQ, per germline. Trimming removed 4 bases from V and 2 bases from J; junction bases left unmatched: 4. Study-wide findings and caveats: It was assumed in the presence/absence analyses that sequencing depth was roughly uniform across donors.

This TCR was sampled from a man in his forties in good health and CMV-seropositive. The gene calls are TRBV5-1 and TRBJ2-7; 9 positions agree with TRBD1. The sequenced material came from PBMCs. The CDR3 sequence is CASSGTGSAYEQYF. The CDR3 nucleotides read TGCGCCAGCAGCGGGACAGGGTCAGCCTACGAGCAGTACTTC.